Reported below is one T cell receptor (beta chain). The antigen is unknown. This CDR3 region has 18 residues. The germline V gene has CDR1 DFQATT and CDR2 SNEGSKA (reference sequence). The ends were cut back, 0 bases at V and 4 bases at J, with 23 bases in the middle. The sample belongs to a study of post-analysis software for immune sequencing data. General study findings and limits: In patients, TRBV5-6, TRBV5-1 and TRBV20-1 belonged to roughly five TRBV segments found more frequently than in controls. F-measure co-clustering was strong for batch-matched samples. The study found significantly lower normalized Chao1 diversity in multiple sclerosis patients than in controls.

cDNA libraries for TCR beta contained unique molecular identifiers. About 500,000 cDNA molecules came from around 0.96 to 9.9 million T cells. TCRdb reanalysed the PCR reads using MiXCR and keeps one entry per CDR3 protein. Of roughly 800,000 distinct CDR3 sequences in the sample, around 50% were seen once. The sample comprised blood. This TCR derives from a girl aged 10 to 17 with multiple sclerosis. V is TRBV20-1 and J is TRBJ2-3; D is possibly TRBD1 or TRBD2 (6 bases each). CDR3 protein: CSARDEGLGGPLSDTQYF. CDR3 coding DNA: TGCAGTGCTAGAGATGAGGGGTTAGGGGGGCCCCTTTCAGATACGCAGTATTTT.